A single sample gave rise to the 15 T cell receptor beta chains below, sequenced in a study of shared clonotypes between healthy human individuals. Terminally differentiated effector memory CD45RA+ cells were excluded by CCR7 positive selection of CD45RO-negative cells. Some clones are missing from TCRdb's copy, which holds only in-frame ones; the method was immunoSEQ multiplex PCR. The profile shows around 1.9 million clones, approximately 94% of them singletons. Sequencing used naive CD8+ T cells from PBMCs. The source is a man in his late teens or twenties in good health. Some clones in this sample may be carry-over from other donors' samples.

Only one count was recorded for this clone. V gene TRBV4-2 combines with J gene TRBJ2-1; D is unresolved. The CDR3 is 15 residues long. Trimming took 0 bases from V and 3 from J, leaving 9 bases between them. Per germline, CDR1 LGHNA and CDR2 YNFKEQ. The CDR3 protein is CASSQEQQDYNEQFF. The CDR3, as DNA: TGTGCCAGCAGCCAAGAGCAGCAGGACTACAATGAGCAGTTCTTC.

In this sample, this clone turned up once. This chain uses TRBV27 with TRBJ1-1; TRBD1 agrees at 8 bases. Germline trimming cut 2 bases from V and 5 bases from J; bases unmatched to any gene: 13. This CDR3 is built from 17 residues. Germline values: CDR1 MNHEY, CDR2 SMNVEV (reference sequence). CDR3 region: CASSLKYQGAQSTEAFF. CDR3 bases: TGTGCCAGCAGTTTAAAATACCAGGGGGCGCAGAGTACTGAAGCTTTCTTT.

The chain combines TRBV7-9 with TRBJ2-1, with 7 bases identical to TRBD2. The germline V gene has CDR1 SEHNR and CDR2 FQNEAQ (reference sequence). The CDR3 runs 19 residues. The V gene end was trimmed by 2 bases and the J gene end by 0 bases; junction bases not matched to a gene: 13. The CDR3 sequence: CASSLLLTGGSSSYNEQFF. The CDR3 nucleotides read TGTGCCAGCAGCTTACTTCTTACGGGCGGGAGTAGCTCCTACAATGAGCAGTTCTTC.

In this sample, this clone turned up once. V gene TRBV19 combines with J gene TRBJ2-5; D might be TRBD2 (6 bases). From germline, CDR1 is LNHDA and CDR2 SQIVND (reference sequence). The CDR3 loop spans 14 amino acids. Trimming removed 5 bases from V and 1 base from J, with 11 bases in between. The chain's CDR3 is CASSGGGTQETQYF. The CDR3 DNA reads TGTGCCAGTAGTGGGGGAGGAACCCAAGAGACCCAGTACTTC.

This clone was observed a handful of times. The V gene is TRBV19, the J gene TRBJ1-5; TRBD1 might be the D (5 bases). Looked up from germline, CDR1 is LNHDA and CDR2 is SQIVND (reference sequence). The CDR3 extends over 15 amino acids. Deletions cut 7 bases from V and 1 base from J, with 14 bases between. The CDR3 DNA sequence: TGTGCCAGTATTTTGGGGGTTATGAGCAATCAGCCCCAGCATTTT. It specifies CASILGVMSNQPQHF.

The chain uses TRBV9 and TRBJ2-7; D perhaps matches TRBD2 (5 bases). The length of the CDR3 is 14 residues. Germline lookup yields CDR1 SGDLS and CDR2 YYNGEE. The V gene lost 4 bases and the J gene lost 2 bases, with 13 bases spanning the gap. The CDR3 is CASSPPYGTYEQYF. CDR3 DNA: TGTGCCAGCAGCCCTCCGTACGGGACCTACGAGCAGTACTTC. The full variable domain, completed using reference TRBV9 and TRBJ2-7, is DSGVTQTPKHLITATGQRVTLRCSPRSGDLSVYWYQQSLDQGLQFLIQYYNGEERAKGNILERFSAQQFPDLHSELNLSSLELGDSALYFCASSPPYGTYEQYFGPGTRLTVT.

V usage is TRBV7-6 and J usage is TRBJ2-1; 9 positions match TRBD2. The germline gives CDR1 SGHVS, CDR2 FNYEAQ. The trim removed 4 bases at V and 8 bases at J, leaving 12 bases unmatched. This CDR3 is 16 amino acids long. The CDR3 region is CASSSVEREVLDEQFF. The CDR3 region has the DNA TGTGCCAGCAGCTCTGTCGAGCGGGAGGTGCTGGATGAGCAGTTCTTC.

V is TRBV5-4 and J is TRBJ1-1; 9 positions agree with TRBD1. Germline CDR1 SGHNT, CDR2 YYREEE (reference sequence). This CDR3 is built from 15 residues. The ends lost 3 bases at V and 6 bases at J; junction bases unmatched: 9. The CDR3 region has the DNA TGTGCCAGCAGCTGGATACCGGGACAGGGATCTGAAGCTTTCTTT. Translated: CASSWIPGQGSEAFF.

This chain links TRBV18 with TRBJ2-7; D is perhaps TRBD1 (5 bases). Trimming shortened V by 5 bases and J by 3 bases, and 14 bases separated the two germline ends. The CDR3 spans 14 residues. The germline gives CDR1 KGHSH, CDR2 LQKENI. The CDR3 protein is CASSTTDRYYEQYF. The DNA of the CDR3 is TGTGCCAGCTCAACTACCGACAGATACTACGAGCAGTACTTC.

The gene calls are TRBV2 and TRBJ1-2; no reliable D call. Germline CDR1 SNHLY, CDR2 FYNNEI. The CDR3 runs to 12 residues. Trimming removed 2 bases from V and 8 bases from J, with 9 bases in between. The CDR3 region is CASSERGGGYTF. The DNA of the CDR3 is TGTGCCAGCAGTGAAAGAGGTGGAGGCTACACCTTC.

Note on this clone: The same CDR3 can be traced to other DNA sequences in this sample. The chain is built from TRBV2 and TRBJ2-1; possible D gene TRBD2, 6 bases. The V gene's germline CDR1 is SNHLY and CDR2 FYNNEI. V lost 3 bases and J 0 bases, leaving 9 bases between the germline ends. This CDR3 has 15 amino acids. CDR3 coding DNA: TGTGCCAGCAGTGATCGGGAGAGCTCCTACAATGAGCAGTTCTTC. Amino acid sequence: CASSDRESSYNEQFF.

This chain links TRBV2 with TRBJ2-1; the match to TRBD2 covers 11 bases. Trimming removed 2 bases from V and 8 bases from J; junction bases left unmatched: 5. The germline V gene encodes CDR1 SNHLY and CDR2 FYNNEI. The CDR3 is 15 residues long. The CDR3 loop is CASSESSGRTYEQFF. The DNA of the CDR3 is TGTGCCAGCAGTGAATCTAGCGGGAGGACTTATGAGCAGTTCTTC.

The chain is built from TRBV18 and TRBJ1-1; 8 nucleotides agree with TRBD1. Germline CDR1 KGHSH, CDR2 LQKENI. This CDR3 is built from 13 residues. V trimming: 11 bases; J trimming: 1 base; junction bases outside the gene matches: 6. CDR3 coding DNA: TGTGCCGGACAGGGACCTACGAACACTGAAGCTTTCTTT. This sequence encodes CAGQGPTNTEAFF.

The chain uses TRBV6-5 and TRBJ1-1; D possibly corresponds to TRBD1 (5 bases). This CDR3 region has 11 residues. Germline CDR1 and CDR2: MNHEY and SVGAGI. V dropped 2 bases and J dropped 8 bases, with 6 bases sitting between them. The CDR3 loop is CASSYDREAFF. The CDR3 bases are TGTGCCAGCAGTTACGACAGAGAAGCTTTCTTT.

V is TRBV7-9 and J is TRBJ2-2, with D tentatively TRBD1 or TRBD2 (5 bases each). V lost 4 bases to trimming and J lost 2 bases, with 14 bases between them. Germline CDR1 SEHNR, CDR2 FQNEAQ (reference sequence). This CDR3 has 16 amino acids. The CDR3 sequence is CASSSPSGTNTGELFF. CDR3 coding DNA: TGTGCCAGCAGCTCACCCTCCGGGACCAACACCGGGGAGCTGTTTTTT. Looking up the rest from reference TRBV7-9 and TRBJ2-2 gives the full variable domain: DTGVSQNPRHKITKRGQNVTFRCDPISEHNRLYWYRQTLGQGPEFLTYFQNEAQLEKSRLLSDRFSAERPKGSFSTLEIQRTEQGDSAMYLCASSSPSGTNTGELFFGEGSRLTVL.